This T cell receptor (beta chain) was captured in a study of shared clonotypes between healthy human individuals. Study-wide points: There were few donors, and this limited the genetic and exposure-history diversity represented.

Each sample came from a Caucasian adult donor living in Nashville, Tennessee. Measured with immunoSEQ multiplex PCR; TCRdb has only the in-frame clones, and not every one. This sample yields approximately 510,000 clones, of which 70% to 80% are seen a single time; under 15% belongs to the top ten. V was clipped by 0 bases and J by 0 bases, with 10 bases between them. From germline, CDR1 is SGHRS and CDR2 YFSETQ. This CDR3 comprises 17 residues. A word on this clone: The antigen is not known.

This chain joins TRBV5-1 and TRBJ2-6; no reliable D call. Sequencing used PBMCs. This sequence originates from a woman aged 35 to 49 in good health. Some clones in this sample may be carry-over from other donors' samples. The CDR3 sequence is CASSLEARSSGANVLTF. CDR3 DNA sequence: TGCGCCAGCAGCTTGGAAGCCCGATCCTCTGGGGCCAACGTCCTGACTTTC.